This T cell receptor (beta chain) stems from a study of vaccination effects on CD4 cells after COVID-19. Study-wide context: Specimens were obtained from a couple of convalescent patients 16 days and one week prior to vaccination.

Assay used: immunoSEQ multiplex PCR; TCRdb lists only in-frame clones, some missing. Altogether about 70,000 clones are present, around 70% being singletons, with the ten largest covering around 5%. The V gene's germline CDR1 is SGHTA and CDR2 FQGNSA. The CDR3 loop spans 12 amino acids. The ends were cut back, 5 bases at V and 7 bases at J, with 12 bases in the middle. Details on this clone: What it binds is not known.

Before sequencing, viral peptide pools were used by the ViraFEST assay to expand antigen-specific CD4+ T cells. CD4+ T cell isolation took place after about 11 days of culture. A positive SARS-CoV-2 PCR test fell between March and December 2020. A pool of HIV-1 Nef peptides served as the condition for the negative control culture. Study conclusions and caveats: The study found marked clonal contraction of infection- and vaccine-induced clones late after vaccination.

Here the sequenced sample was CD4+ T cells from PBMCs cultured with HIV peptides, taken before COVID-19 vaccination. Subset of the sample: HIV-1 Nef peptide pool negative control/reference culture. The chain links TRBV7-2 to TRBJ2-7, with D unresolved. The source of this sequence is a human donor who had a prior SARS-CoV-2 infection. The DNA for the CDR3 is TGTGCCAGCAGCCCCCTCCTCGGGGAGCAGTACTTC. It codes for CASSPLLGEQYF. Variable domain in full (rest from reference TRBV7-2 and TRBJ2-7): GAGVSQSPSNKVTEKGKDVELRCDPISGHTALYWYRQSLGQGLEFLIYFQGNSAPDKSGLPSDRFSAERTGGSVSTLTIQRTQQEDSAVYLCASSPLLGEQYFGPGTRLTVT.